This entry lists 10 T cell receptor beta chains sequenced from one sample in a study of blood T cell repertoires in COVID-19. Method: immunoSEQ multiplex PCR; TCRdb's copy keeps in-frame clones and lacks some. The table lists about 160,000 clones, roughly 82% of them singletons. Sequencing was carried out using peripheral blood. The receptors come from a middle-aged woman with COVID-19, enrolled during active disease.

The chain joins TRBV2 to TRBJ1-2; no definite D call. V lost 5 bases to trimming and J lost 2 bases, with 6 bases between them. The CDR3 spans 12 residues. CDR1 and CDR2 (germline): SNHLY, FYNNEI. CDR3 sequence reads: CASSRENYGYTF. The CDR3, as DNA: TGTGCCAGCAGTCGGGAAAACTATGGCTACACCTTC.

The CDR3 protein is CASREIAGGLTGELFF. The DNA of the CDR3 is TGTGCCAGCAGGGAAATAGCGGGGGGGCTCACCGGGGAGCTGTTTTTT. J is TRBJ2-2 and V is TRBV28, with 11 bases matching TRBD2. Trimming took 6 bases from V and 4 from J; bases not matched to a gene: 7. The germline V gene has CDR1 MDHEN and CDR2 SYDVKM. The CDR3 runs 16 residues.

The rearrangement uses TRBV19 and TRBJ1-4, with 9 bases that match TRBD1. This CDR3 contains 14 residues. Germline V gives CDR1 LNHDA, CDR2 SQIVND (reference sequence). Trimming removed 5 bases from V and 8 bases from J; junction bases left unmatched: 6. Here the CDR3 DNA reads TGTGCCAGTAGTCCAGGGACAGGGAGGGAAAAACTGTTTTTT. Translation gives CASSPGTGREKLFF.

The V call is TRBV10-3, the J call TRBJ2-1, with 8 bases matching TRBD1. Germline V lookup: CDR1 ENHRY, CDR2 SYGVKD. The CDR3 sequence is 14 residues long. V lost 6 bases, J lost 5 bases, and 6 bases stayed unmatched. The CDR3 here is CAISEGQGDNEQFF. For the CDR3, the DNA is TGTGCCATCAGCGAAGGACAGGGCGACAATGAGCAGTTCTTC.

The CDR3 reads CASSRSRGSYNEQFF. The CDR3 region has the DNA TGTGCCAGTAGTAGGAGCAGGGGGTCCTACAATGAGCAGTTCTTC. V and J are TRBV19 and TRBJ2-1; 7 bases are a match to TRBD1. Germline lookup yields CDR1 LNHDA and CDR2 SQIVND (reference sequence). The J segment lost 1 base and the V segment lost 4 bases, leaving 4 bases of the junction unmatched. The CDR3 spans 15 residues.

The chain has TRBV14 and TRBJ2-6, with D unclear. Germline CDR1 reads SGHDN; CDR2 reads FVKESK. The length of the CDR3 is 15 residues. Trimming cost V 4 bases and J 3 bases, with 10 bases left between them. The CDR3 region is CASSRAVLGANVLTF. CDR3 coding DNA: TGTGCCAGCAGCCGGGCTGTGCTTGGGGCCAACGTCCTGACTTTC.

The chain recombines TRBV28 with TRBJ1-5, with 9 bases lining up with TRBD1. CDR3 length: 16 residues. Germline V CDR1 and CDR2: MDHEN, SYDVKM. With V trimmed by 5 bases and J by 4 bases, 9 bases remained unmatched. CDR3 DNA: TGTGCCAGCAGTCTACTATTCGGGACAGGGAATCAGCCCCAGCATTTT. Translated, it gives CASSLLFGTGNQPQHF.

The gene calls are TRBV7-9 and TRBJ2-3; 8 bases fit TRBD1. Germline V gene sequence: CDR1 SEHNR, CDR2 FQNEAQ (reference sequence). The length of the CDR3 is 16 residues. V was pared by 5 bases and J by 7 bases, with 14 bases of the junction left unmatched. CDR3 coding DNA: TGTGCCAGCAGCCCTGCAGGGGCAGGGGGCGCGAATACGCAGTATTTT. Amino acid sequence: CASSPAGAGGANTQYF.

This clone was counted between two and nine times. V usage is TRBV30 and J usage is TRBJ2-3, with D perhaps TRBD2 (6 bases). With 1 base removed from V and 6 bases from J, the gap between germline ends came to 8 bases. Germline assignment: CDR1 GTSNPN and CDR2 SVGIG (reference sequence). The CDR3 totals 12 residues. Here the CDR3 DNA reads TGTGCCTGGAGTGCCCTAGCGGATACGCAGTATTTT. Its translation is CAWSALADTQYF. The full variable domain, completed using reference TRBV30 and TRBJ2-3, is SQTIHQWPATLVQPVGSPLSLECTVEGTSNPNLYWYRQAAGRGLQLLFYSVGIGQISSEVPQNLSASRPQDRQFILSSKKLLLSDSGFYLCAWSALADTQYFGPGTRLTVL.

V and J are TRBV6-5 and TRBJ2-5; a possible D gene is TRBD1 (6 bases). CDR1 and CDR2 (germline): MNHEY, SVGAGI. This CDR3 is built from 13 residues. The ends were cut back, 8 bases at V and 6 bases at J, with 16 bases in the middle. CDR3 DNA sequence: TGTGCCAGCGCCCCAGGGGAGATGCAGACCCAGTACTTC. This sequence encodes CASAPGEMQTQYF.